This T cell receptor beta chain is from a study of T cells in Graves' hyperthyroidism and ophthalmopathy. The overall study: The initial diagnosis was the point when peripheral blood was collected, ahead of any treatment.

What was amplified from RNA transcripts were TCR beta CDR3 regions. The TCR CDR3 was amplified in a first-round RT-PCR using the HTBI primer set. TCRdb used MiXCR to reprocess the multiplex PCR reads, holding one entry per CDR3 protein. There are hundreds of thousands of distinct CDR3 sequences in the sample; 15% to 20% occur only once, and about 45% lies in the top ten. Lactation, pregnancy, other autoimmune disease or uncontrolled infection excluded patients. Clinical symptoms, serum thyroxine and TRAb, thyroid ultrasound and orbital computed tomography together formed the diagnostic basis. Using 10 ml of fresh peripheral blood, PBMCs were prepared. Germline CDR1 is LNHDA and CDR2 is SQIVND (reference sequence). The CDR3 has 13 amino acids. V was shortened by 3 bases and J by 1 base, with 3 bases between the two germline ends.

The V and J genes are TRBV19 and TRBJ2-2, with D unclear. The receptor's source is a man in his forties with Graves' ophthalmopathy. The sequencing input was blood. CDR3 DNA sequence: TGTGCCAGTAGTATCGGGAACACCGGGGAGCTGTTTTTT. It specifies CASSIGNTGELFF. The full variable domain, its missing parts supplied by reference TRBV19 and TRBJ2-2, is DGGITQSPKYLFRKEGQNVTLSCEQNLNHDAMYWYRQDPGQGLRLIYYSQIVNDFQKGDIAEGYSVSREKKESFPLTVTSAQKNPTAFYLCASSIGNTGELFFGEGSRLTVL.